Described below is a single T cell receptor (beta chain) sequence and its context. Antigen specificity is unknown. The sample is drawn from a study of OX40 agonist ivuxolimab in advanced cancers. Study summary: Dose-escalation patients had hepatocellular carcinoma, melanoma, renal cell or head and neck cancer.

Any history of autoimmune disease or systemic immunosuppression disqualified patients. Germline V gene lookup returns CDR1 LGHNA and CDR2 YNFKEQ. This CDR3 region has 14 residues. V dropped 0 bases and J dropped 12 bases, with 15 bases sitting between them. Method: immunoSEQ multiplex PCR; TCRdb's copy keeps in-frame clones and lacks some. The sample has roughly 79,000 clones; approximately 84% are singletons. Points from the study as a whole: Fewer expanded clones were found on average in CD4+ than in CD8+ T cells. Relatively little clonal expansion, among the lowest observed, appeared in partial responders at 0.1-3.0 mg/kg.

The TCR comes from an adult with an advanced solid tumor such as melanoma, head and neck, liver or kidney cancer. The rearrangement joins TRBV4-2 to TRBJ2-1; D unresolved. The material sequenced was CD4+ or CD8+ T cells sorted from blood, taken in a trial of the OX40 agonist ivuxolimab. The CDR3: CASSQDSGAAWQFF. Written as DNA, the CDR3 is TGTGCCAGCAGCCAAGATAGTGGAGCTGCTTGGCAGTTCTTC.